The T cell receptor (beta chain) described here comes from a study of blood T cells in healthy people across ages. The table lists this clonotype with a few counts. A J-beta primer mix and a sample-barcoded 5' primer were used in a second PCR of about 7 to 12 cycles. TCRdb called the 5' RACE reads again in MiXCR, with one record for every CDR3 protein. The table records fewer than 2,000,000 distinct CDR3 sequences, roughly 30% of them present only once. The source is a woman in her twenties or thirties in good health. Material: blood.

The CDR3 is CASSVSDRVEGYTF. Written as DNA, the CDR3 is TGTGCCAGCAGCGTATCCGACAGGGTGGAAGGCTACACCTTC. The chain has TRBV9 and TRBJ1-2, with 7 bases identical to TRBD1. This CDR3 has 14 amino acids. Per the germline V gene, CDR1 is SGDLS and CDR2 is YYNGEE. The V segment lost 1 base and the J segment 8 bases; nucleotides outside the gene matches: 8.